Listed below are T cell receptor beta chains from one sample, sequenced in a study of OX40 agonist ivuxolimab in advanced cancers. TCRdb's table, derived via immunoSEQ multiplex PCR, lists solely in-frame clones and lacks some. Altogether nearly 85,000 clones are present, around 85% being singletons, with the ten largest covering roughly 2.1%. Sequenced here: CD4+ or CD8+ T cells sorted from blood, sampled in a trial of the OX40 agonist ivuxolimab. All receptors derive from an adult with an advanced solid tumor such as melanoma, head and neck, liver or kidney cancer. The conserved cysteine and the conserved F or W are not part of the CDR3 here. Each record gives: J gene, V gene, D gene, CDR3 protein. A D gene is named only where the DNA matches it firmly.

TRBJ2-2,TRBV30,.,AWNSGTTTGELF
TRBJ2-3,TRBV5-8,.,ASSLGSPGFGTDTQY
TRBJ1-2,TRBV6-5,.,ASSYGGQPYGYT
TRBJ1-2,TRBV6-1,.,ASSSLGGADGYT
TRBJ2-3,TRBV9,.,ASSVGGGSDTQY
TRBJ1-6,TRBV15,.,ATSRDALLNSPLH
TRBJ2-2,TRBV19,TRBD1,ASRLQGIPTGELF
TRBJ1-3,TRBV9,.,ASSVESMGNTIY
TRBJ2-2,TRBV9,TRBD1,ASSGPRTGHPRNTGELF
TRBJ1-2,TRBV9,.,ASSARLGWGYT
TRBJ1-2,TRBV9,TRBD1,ASSPSTGEYNYGYT
TRBJ1-6,TRBV7-9,TRBD1,ASSSLQGDGSPLH
TRBJ2-1,TRBV7-8,TRBD2,ASSLAVKRGGSYNEQF
TRBJ2-7,TRBV7-2,TRBD1,ASSLVGTDFYEQY
TRBJ1-4,TRBV10-3,.,AISPGNRVFNEKLF
TRBJ1-5,TRBV14,.,ASSSSGDQPQH
TRBJ2-2,TRBV23-1,TRBD1,ASSPGQGDTGELF
TRBJ1-4,TRBV6-1,TRBD1,ASSEARGLYEKLF
TRBJ1-3,TRBV7-9,TRBD1,ASSRDRMGNTIY
TRBJ1-1,TRBV5-6,.,ASSLDYRGWTEAF
TRBJ2-7,TRBV21-1,.,ASSKAGGSSYEQY
TRBJ1-1,TRBV5-6,TRBD1,ASRPGTVNTEAF
TRBJ2-7,TRBV7-8,.,ASSKGEVGEQY
TRBJ1-2,TRBV6-5,.,ASSYTPGPQYGYT
TRBJ2-7,TRBV15,.,ATSRSPRGTYEQY
TRBJ2-5,TRBV5-1,.,ASGTWGASVETQY
TRBJ1-1,TRBV2,.,ASSSVPWGTEAF
TRBJ1-5,TRBV4-2,.,ASSGTGQGIQPQH
TRBJ1-2,TRBV10-3,TRBD1,AISEQQGVGYT
TRBJ1-6,TRBV7-8,.,ASSPTQTGWANSPLH
TRBJ1-4,TRBV5-1,TRBD1,ASSTGDRGNEKLF
TRBJ2-2,TRBV11-2,.,ASKLAGGSGELF
TRBJ1-1,TRBV6-5,.,ASTLRPPYTEAF
TRBJ2-3,TRBV7-2,.,ASGKLPSVLY
TRBJ2-7,TRBV30,.,AWMAEGRYEQY
TRBJ2-1,TRBV4-3,TRBD2,ASSQDASGFYNEQF
TRBJ1-5,TRBV7-9,TRBD1,ASSQTGGIGQPQH